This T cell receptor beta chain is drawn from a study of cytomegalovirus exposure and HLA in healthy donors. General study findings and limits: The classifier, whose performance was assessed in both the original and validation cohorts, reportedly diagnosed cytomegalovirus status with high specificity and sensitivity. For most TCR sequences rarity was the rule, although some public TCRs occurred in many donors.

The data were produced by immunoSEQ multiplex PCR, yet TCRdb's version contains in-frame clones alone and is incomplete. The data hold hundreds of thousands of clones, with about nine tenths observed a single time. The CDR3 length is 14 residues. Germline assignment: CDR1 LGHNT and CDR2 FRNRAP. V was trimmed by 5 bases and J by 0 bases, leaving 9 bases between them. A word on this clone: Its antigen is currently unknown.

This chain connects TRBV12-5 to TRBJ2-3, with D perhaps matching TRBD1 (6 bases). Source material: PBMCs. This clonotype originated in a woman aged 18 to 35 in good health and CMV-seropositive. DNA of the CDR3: TGTGCTAGTGGTCCAGGGGATAGCACAGATACGCAGTATTTT. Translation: CASGPGDSTDTQYF.